This is a list of T cell receptor beta chains from one sample in a study of T cell responses to AZD1222 COVID-19 vaccine. Here immunoSEQ multiplex PCR was the method, and the copy in TCRdb shows in-frame clones only, minus some. The data show around 150,000 clones, with 75% to 95% seen just once and roughly 3.1% held by the top ten. The sample consisted of peripheral blood, taken on day 0 of AZD1222 vaccination. Receptor source: an adult in good health. The CDR3 runs from the conserved cysteine through the conserved F or W. A D gene is named only where the DNA matches it firmly. Some rows mark clone size as missing; the rest say once, few, many or name a class of expanded clone.

v_gene: TRBV19; d_gene: .; j_gene: TRBJ2-7; abundance: .; CDR3nt: TGTGCCAGTAGTATAGTGGAGGCCGAGCAGTACTTC; CDR3aa: CASSIVEAEQYF
v_gene: TRBV9; d_gene: .; j_gene: TRBJ2-7; abundance: .; CDR3nt: TGTGCCAGCAGCCCCCGTAGCTACGAGCAGTACTTC; CDR3aa: CASSPRSYEQYF
v_gene: TRBV7-2; d_gene: .; j_gene: TRBJ2-7; abundance: .; CDR3nt: TGTGCCAGCAGCGCCCAACCGCTAGTAGACTACGAGCAGTACTTC; CDR3aa: CASSAQPLVDYEQYF
v_gene: TRBV25-1; d_gene: TRBD1; j_gene: TRBJ1-2; abundance: .; CDR3nt: TGTGCCAGCTCCCGGGACAGGTCTAACTATGGCTACACCTTC; CDR3aa: CASSRDRSNYGYTF
v_gene: TRBV9; d_gene: TRBD1; j_gene: TRBJ1-1; abundance: .; CDR3nt: TGTGCCAGCAGCGAAAGGGACAGGGGAACAACTGAAGCTTTCTTT; CDR3aa: CASSERDRGTTEAFF
v_gene: TRBV7-9; d_gene: .; j_gene: TRBJ2-7; abundance: .; CDR3nt: TGTGCCAGCAGCCCCTCCTGGAGCGTGTCATCCCGGGGTTACGAGCAGTACTTC; CDR3aa: CASSPSWSVSSRGYEQYF
v_gene: TRBV30; d_gene: .; j_gene: TRBJ1-1; abundance: .; CDR3nt: TGTGCCTGTGCTGAAGCTTTCTTT; CDR3aa: CACAEAFF
v_gene: TRBV5-8; d_gene: .; j_gene: TRBJ1-2; abundance: .; CDR3nt: TGTGCCAGCAGCTTGGGGCAGGTGGATGGCTACACCTTC; CDR3aa: CASSLGQVDGYTF
v_gene: TRBV4-1; d_gene: TRBD2; j_gene: TRBJ2-3; abundance: .; CDR3nt: TGCGCCAGCAGCCGAGTAAGCGGGGGGGCAGCTAGCACAGATACGCAGTATTTT; CDR3aa: CASSRVSGGAASTDTQYF
v_gene: TRBV6-5; d_gene: .; j_gene: TRBJ1-6; abundance: .; CDR3nt: TGTGCCAGCAGTTACTCGTCAGGACAACTCCACTTT; CDR3aa: CASSYSSGQLHF
v_gene: TRBV5-6; d_gene: .; j_gene: TRBJ1-4; abundance: .; CDR3nt: TGTGCCAGCAGCAATACGCCTGCAACTAATGAAAAACTGTTTTTT; CDR3aa: CASSNTPATNEKLFF
v_gene: TRBV24-1; d_gene: .; j_gene: TRBJ2-1; abundance: .; CDR3nt: TGTGCCACCAGTGGGTCAGGTGGCAGCTCCTACAATGAGCAGTTCTTC; CDR3aa: CATSGSGGSSYNEQFF
v_gene: TRBV27; d_gene: TRBD2; j_gene: TRBJ2-7; abundance: .; CDR3nt: TGTGCCAGCAGTGCCCGGGGAGGGGCTCCCTACGAGCAGTACTTC; CDR3aa: CASSARGGAPYEQYF
v_gene: TRBV5-1; d_gene: TRBD2; j_gene: TRBJ2-1; abundance: .; CDR3nt: TGCGCCAGCAGCACTACCCTAGCGGGACTACACAATGAGCAGTTCTTC; CDR3aa: CASSTTLAGLHNEQFF
v_gene: TRBV11-3; d_gene: TRBD1; j_gene: TRBJ2-1; abundance: .; CDR3nt: TGTGCCAGCAGCAGATCAGGGGGTTATCTCAATGAGCAGTTCTTC; CDR3aa: CASSRSGGYLNEQFF
v_gene: TRBV11-2; d_gene: .; j_gene: TRBJ1-5; abundance: .; CDR3nt: TGTGCCAGCAGCTTCCAGGGAAATCAGCCCCAGCATTTT; CDR3aa: CASSFQGNQPQHF
v_gene: TRBV15; d_gene: TRBD1; j_gene: TRBJ1-1; abundance: .; CDR3nt: TGTGCCACCAGCAGGGACAGGGGATTGAACACTGAAGCTTTCTTT; CDR3aa: CATSRDRGLNTEAFF
v_gene: TRBV5-8; d_gene: TRBD2; j_gene: TRBJ2-1; abundance: .; CDR3nt: TGTGCCAGCAGCTTGGGACTAGCGGGAGGATACAATGAGCAGTTCTTC; CDR3aa: CASSLGLAGGYNEQFF
v_gene: TRBV12-3/TRBV12-4; d_gene: .; j_gene: TRBJ2-3; abundance: .; CDR3nt: TGTGCCAGCGGTGGGCCCTACACAGATACGCAGTATTTT; CDR3aa: CASGGPYTDTQYF
v_gene: TRBV10-3; d_gene: .; j_gene: TRBJ1-1; abundance: .; CDR3nt: TGTGCCATCAGTGGTTTGAACACTGAAGCTTTCTTT; CDR3aa: CAISGLNTEAFF
v_gene: TRBV6-5; d_gene: TRBD1; j_gene: TRBJ1-3; abundance: .; CDR3nt: TGTGCCACCTCGGACAGGACCTCTGGAAACACCATATATTTT; CDR3aa: CATSDRTSGNTIYF
v_gene: TRBV7-9; d_gene: TRBD1; j_gene: TRBJ2-2; abundance: .; CDR3nt: TGTGCCAGCAGCGCGGGACAGGGAGGCACCGGGGAGCTGTTTTTT; CDR3aa: CASSAGQGGTGELFF
v_gene: TRBV6-1; d_gene: .; j_gene: TRBJ2-2; abundance: .; CDR3nt: TGTGCCAGCAGTGAAGAATCCCAAGGGGAGCTGTTTTTT; CDR3aa: CASSEESQGELFF
v_gene: TRBV5-1; d_gene: TRBD1; j_gene: TRBJ2-2; abundance: .; CDR3nt: TGCGCCAGCAGCTACGCCGGGACAGGGACCGGGGAGCTGTTTTTT; CDR3aa: CASSYAGTGTGELFF
v_gene: TRBV19; d_gene: .; j_gene: TRBJ2-1; abundance: .; CDR3nt: TGTGCCAGTAGTGGGGGGGGACAGACTAATGAGCAGTTCTTC; CDR3aa: CASSGGGQTNEQFF
v_gene: TRBV27; d_gene: TRBD1; j_gene: TRBJ2-7; abundance: once; CDR3nt: TGTGCCAGCAGTTTGGGGACAGACTCCTACGAGCAGTACTTC; CDR3aa: CASSLGTDSYEQYF
v_gene: TRBV18; d_gene: .; j_gene: TRBJ1-5; abundance: .; CDR3nt: TGTGCCAGCTCACCAACAGGTCGGCCCCAGCATTTT; CDR3aa: CASSPTGRPQHF
v_gene: TRBV3-1/TRBV3-2; d_gene: TRBD1; j_gene: TRBJ2-1; abundance: .; CDR3nt: TGTGCCAGCAGCCAAGTTCCATTCCGGGACAGGGGGCTTTTCTCCTACAATGAGCAGTTCTTC; CDR3aa: CASSQVPFRDRGLFSYNEQFF
v_gene: TRBV6-5; d_gene: TRBD1; j_gene: TRBJ1-1; abundance: .; CDR3nt: TGTGCCAGCAAGTCGGGACAGGGGGTGAACACTGAAGCTTTCTTT; CDR3aa: CASKSGQGVNTEAFF
v_gene: TRBV6-7; d_gene: TRBD1; j_gene: TRBJ2-3; abundance: .; CDR3nt: TGTGCCAGCAGCGGAAGCCGGGACAGGGGCACAGATACGCAGTATTTT; CDR3aa: CASSGSRDRGTDTQYF
v_gene: TRBV10-3; d_gene: .; j_gene: TRBJ2-5; abundance: .; CDR3nt: TGTGCCATCAGTGATCTGAACTTGGAGACCCAGTACTTC; CDR3aa: CAISDLNLETQYF
v_gene: TRBV4-3; d_gene: .; j_gene: TRBJ1-4; abundance: few; CDR3nt: TGCGCCAGCAGCCAAGGTGGGCAGCTTAATAATGAAAAACTGTTTTTT; CDR3aa: CASSQGGQLNNEKLFF
v_gene: TRBV24-1; d_gene: .; j_gene: TRBJ2-1; abundance: .; CDR3nt: TGTGCCACCAGTGACCGCGCGGGCCGGGAGTCGCATGAGCAGTTCTTC; CDR3aa: CATSDRAGRESHEQFF
v_gene: TRBV4-3; d_gene: TRBD1; j_gene: TRBJ2-1; abundance: .; CDR3nt: TGCGCCAGCAGCCAACTCACCCGGGACCAGGGGGTGTCATCCTACAATGAGCAGTTCTTC; CDR3aa: CASSQLTRDQGVSSYNEQFF
v_gene: TRBV7-3; d_gene: .; j_gene: TRBJ2-3; abundance: .; CDR3nt: TGTGCCAGCAGCCCAGGTGCTAGCAGGATCGCAGATACGCAGTATTTT; CDR3aa: CASSPGASRIADTQYF
v_gene: TRBV6-5; d_gene: TRBD1; j_gene: TRBJ2-5; abundance: .; CDR3nt: TGTGCCGGCGAGGGACAGGGGACGGAGACCCAGTACTTC; CDR3aa: CAGEGQGTETQYF